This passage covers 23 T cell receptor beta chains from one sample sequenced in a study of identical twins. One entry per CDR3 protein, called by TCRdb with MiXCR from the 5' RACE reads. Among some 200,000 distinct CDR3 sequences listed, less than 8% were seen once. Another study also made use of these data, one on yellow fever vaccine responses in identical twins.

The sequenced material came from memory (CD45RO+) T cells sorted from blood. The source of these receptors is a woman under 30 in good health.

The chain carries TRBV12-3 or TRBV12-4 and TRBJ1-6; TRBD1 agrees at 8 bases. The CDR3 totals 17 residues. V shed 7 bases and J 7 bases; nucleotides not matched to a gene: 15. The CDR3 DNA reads TGTGCCAGCACCGTAGGACAGGGAGGCTCCGGGAATTCACCCCTCCACTTT. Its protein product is CASTVGQGGSGNSPLHF.

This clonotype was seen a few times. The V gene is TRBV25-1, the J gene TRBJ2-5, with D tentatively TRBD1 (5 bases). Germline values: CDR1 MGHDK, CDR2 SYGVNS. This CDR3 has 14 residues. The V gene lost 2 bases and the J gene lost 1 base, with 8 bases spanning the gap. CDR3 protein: CASSEQGGQETQYF. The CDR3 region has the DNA TGTGCCAGCAGTGAACAGGGTGGCCAAGAGACCCAGTACTTC.

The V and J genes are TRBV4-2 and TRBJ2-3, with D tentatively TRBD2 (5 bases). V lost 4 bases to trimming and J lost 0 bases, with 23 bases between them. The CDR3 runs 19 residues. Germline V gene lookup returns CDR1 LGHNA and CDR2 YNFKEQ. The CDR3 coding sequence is TGTGCCAGCAGCCCCACCTCGGTTTCGGGGAGAAGAAGCACAGATACGCAGTATTTT. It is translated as CASSPTSVSGRRSTDTQYF.

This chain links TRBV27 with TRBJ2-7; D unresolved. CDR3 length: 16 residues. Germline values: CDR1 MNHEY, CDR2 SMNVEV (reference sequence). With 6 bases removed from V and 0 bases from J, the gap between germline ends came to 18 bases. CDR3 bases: TGTGCCAGCAGCCCTCTTGTGGACCGAGGCTCCTACGAGCAGTACTTC. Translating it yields CASSPLVDRGSYEQYF.

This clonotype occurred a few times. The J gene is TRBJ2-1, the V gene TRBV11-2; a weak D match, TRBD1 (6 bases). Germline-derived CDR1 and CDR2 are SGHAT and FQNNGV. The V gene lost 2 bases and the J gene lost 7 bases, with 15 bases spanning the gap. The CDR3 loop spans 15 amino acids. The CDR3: CASSLRSADRNEQFF. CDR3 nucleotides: TGTGCCAGCAGCTTACGGAGCGCAGACAGGAATGAGCAGTTCTTC.

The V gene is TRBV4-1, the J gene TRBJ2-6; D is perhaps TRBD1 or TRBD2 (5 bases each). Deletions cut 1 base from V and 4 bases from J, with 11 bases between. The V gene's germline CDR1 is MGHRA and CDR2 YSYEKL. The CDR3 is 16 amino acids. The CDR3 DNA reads TGCGCCAGCAGCCAAGCCTCGGGGACCGGGGCCAACGTCCTGACTTTC. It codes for CASSQASGTGANVLTF.

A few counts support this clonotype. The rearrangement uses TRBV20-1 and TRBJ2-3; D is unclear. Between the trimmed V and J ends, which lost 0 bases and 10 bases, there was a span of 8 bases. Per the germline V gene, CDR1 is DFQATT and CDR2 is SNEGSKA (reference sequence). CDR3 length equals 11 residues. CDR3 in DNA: TGCAGTGCTAGAGAGGGCGAGCCGCAGTATTTT. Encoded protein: CSAREGEPQYF.

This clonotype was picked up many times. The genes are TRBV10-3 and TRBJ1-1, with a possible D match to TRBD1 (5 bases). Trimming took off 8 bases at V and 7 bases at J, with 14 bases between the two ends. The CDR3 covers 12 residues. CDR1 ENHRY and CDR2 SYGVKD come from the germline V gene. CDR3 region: CAIQKRGGEAFF. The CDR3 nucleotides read TGTGCCATCCAAAAACGGGGCGGTGAAGCTTTCTTT.

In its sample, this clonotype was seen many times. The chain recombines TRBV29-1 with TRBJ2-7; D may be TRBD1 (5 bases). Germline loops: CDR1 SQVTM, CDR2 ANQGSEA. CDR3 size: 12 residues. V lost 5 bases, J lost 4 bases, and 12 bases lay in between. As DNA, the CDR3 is TGCAGCGTTAACCAGGGAAGGTACGAGCAGTACTTC. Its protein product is CSVNQGRYEQYF.

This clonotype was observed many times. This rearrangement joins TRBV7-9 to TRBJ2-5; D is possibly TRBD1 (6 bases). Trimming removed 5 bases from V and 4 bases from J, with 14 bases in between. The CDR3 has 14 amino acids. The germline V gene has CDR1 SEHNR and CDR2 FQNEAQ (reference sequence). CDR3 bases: TGTGCCAGCAGCACGACACAGGGTAGAGAGACCCAGTACTTC. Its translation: CASSTTQGRETQYF.

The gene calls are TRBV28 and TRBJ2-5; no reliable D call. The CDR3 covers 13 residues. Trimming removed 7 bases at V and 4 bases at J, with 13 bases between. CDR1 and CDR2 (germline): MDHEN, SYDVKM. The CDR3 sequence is CASKPLRPETQYF. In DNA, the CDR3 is TGTGCCAGCAAACCCCTTCGGCCAGAGACCCAGTACTTC.

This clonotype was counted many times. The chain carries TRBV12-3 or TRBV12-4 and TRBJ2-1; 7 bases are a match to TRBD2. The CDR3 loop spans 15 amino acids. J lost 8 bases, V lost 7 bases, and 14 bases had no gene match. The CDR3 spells CASKRGAGEGDEQFF. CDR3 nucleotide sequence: TGTGCCAGCAAGCGTGGGGCGGGAGAGGGCGATGAGCAGTTCTTC.

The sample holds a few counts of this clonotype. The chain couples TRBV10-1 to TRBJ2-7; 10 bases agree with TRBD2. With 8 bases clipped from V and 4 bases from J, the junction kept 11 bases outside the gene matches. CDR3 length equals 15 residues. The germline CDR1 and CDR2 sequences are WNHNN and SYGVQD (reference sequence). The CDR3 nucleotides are TGCGCCAGCGAAACCTCACCGGGACTAGCGTACGAGCAGTACTTC. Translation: CASETSPGLAYEQYF.

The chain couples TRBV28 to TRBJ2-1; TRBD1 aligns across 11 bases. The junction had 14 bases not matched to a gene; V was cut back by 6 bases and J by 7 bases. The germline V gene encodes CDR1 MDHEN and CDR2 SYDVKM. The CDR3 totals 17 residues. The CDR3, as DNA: TGTGCCAGCAGACCCGGGGCGCGGACAGGGGGCCGGAATGAGCAGTTCTTC. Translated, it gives CASRPGARTGGRNEQFF.

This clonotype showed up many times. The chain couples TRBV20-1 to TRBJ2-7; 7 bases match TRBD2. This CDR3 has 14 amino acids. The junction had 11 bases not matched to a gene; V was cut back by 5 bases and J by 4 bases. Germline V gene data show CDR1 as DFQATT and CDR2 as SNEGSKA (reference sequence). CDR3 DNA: TGCAGTGCTCACCCACAAGCGGGGAGATACGAGCAGTACTTC. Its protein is CSAHPQAGRYEQYF.

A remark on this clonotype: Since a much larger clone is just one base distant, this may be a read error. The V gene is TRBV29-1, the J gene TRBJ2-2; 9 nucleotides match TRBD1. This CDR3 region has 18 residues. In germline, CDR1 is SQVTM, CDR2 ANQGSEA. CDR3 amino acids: CSVKDEGQTGGGTGELFF. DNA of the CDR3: TGCAGCGTTAAAGATGAGGGGCAGACAGGGGGGGGAACCGGGGAGCTGTTTTTT.

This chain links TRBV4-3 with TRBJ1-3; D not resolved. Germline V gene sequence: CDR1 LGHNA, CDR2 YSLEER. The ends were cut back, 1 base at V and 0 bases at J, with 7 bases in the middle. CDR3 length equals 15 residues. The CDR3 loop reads CASSQVRNSGNTIYF. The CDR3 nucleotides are TGCGCCAGCAGCCAAGTAAGGAACTCTGGAAACACCATATATTTT.

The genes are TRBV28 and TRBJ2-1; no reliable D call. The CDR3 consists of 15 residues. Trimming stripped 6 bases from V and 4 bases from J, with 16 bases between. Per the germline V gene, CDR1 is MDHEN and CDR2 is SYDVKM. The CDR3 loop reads CASSPKAAYYNEQFF. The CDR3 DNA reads TGTGCCAGCAGCCCTAAGGCAGCCTATTACAATGAGCAGTTCTTC.

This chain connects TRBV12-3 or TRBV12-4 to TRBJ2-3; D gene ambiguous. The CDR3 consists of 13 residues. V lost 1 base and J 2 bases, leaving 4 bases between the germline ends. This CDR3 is CASSLGTTDTQYF. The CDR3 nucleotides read TGTGCCAGCAGTTTAGGAACCACAGATACGCAGTATTTT.

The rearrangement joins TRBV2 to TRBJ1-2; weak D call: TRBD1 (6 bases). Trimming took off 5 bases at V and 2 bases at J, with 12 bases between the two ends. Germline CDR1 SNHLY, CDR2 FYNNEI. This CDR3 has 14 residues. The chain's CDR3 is CASSLYRVNYGYTF. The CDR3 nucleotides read TGTGCCAGCAGTCTTTACAGGGTGAACTATGGCTACACCTTC.

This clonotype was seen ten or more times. CDR3 DNA: TGTGCCACCAGTATTAGTTTCTCTGGGGCCAACGTCCTGACTTTC. Encoded protein: CATSISFSGANVLTF. The rearrangement links TRBV15 to TRBJ2-6; D remains ambiguous. This CDR3 region has 15 residues. Germline CDR1 and CDR2: LNHNV and YYDKDF (reference sequence). Trimming stripped 6 bases from V and 0 bases from J, with 9 bases between. The complete variable domain, with remaining parts taken from reference TRBV15 and TRBJ2-6, reads DAMVIQNPRYQVTQFGKPVTLSCSQTLNHNVMYWYQQKSSQAPKLLFHYYDKDFNNEADTPDNFQSRRPNTSFCFLDIRSPGLGDTAMYLCATSISFSGANVLTFGAGSRLTVL.

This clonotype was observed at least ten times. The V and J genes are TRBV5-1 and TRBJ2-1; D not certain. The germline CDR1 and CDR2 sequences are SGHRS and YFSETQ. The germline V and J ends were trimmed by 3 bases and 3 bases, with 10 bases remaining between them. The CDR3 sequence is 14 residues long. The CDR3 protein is CASSSNGRYNEQFF. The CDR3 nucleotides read TGCGCCAGCAGCTCGAACGGACGCTACAATGAGCAGTTCTTC.

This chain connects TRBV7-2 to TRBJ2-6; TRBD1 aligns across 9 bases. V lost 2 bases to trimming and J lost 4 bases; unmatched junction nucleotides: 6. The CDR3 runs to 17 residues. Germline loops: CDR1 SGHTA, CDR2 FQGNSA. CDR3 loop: CASSLTGTGSGANVLTF. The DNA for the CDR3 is TGTGCCAGCAGCTTAACCGGGACAGGGTCAGGGGCCAACGTCCTGACTTTC.